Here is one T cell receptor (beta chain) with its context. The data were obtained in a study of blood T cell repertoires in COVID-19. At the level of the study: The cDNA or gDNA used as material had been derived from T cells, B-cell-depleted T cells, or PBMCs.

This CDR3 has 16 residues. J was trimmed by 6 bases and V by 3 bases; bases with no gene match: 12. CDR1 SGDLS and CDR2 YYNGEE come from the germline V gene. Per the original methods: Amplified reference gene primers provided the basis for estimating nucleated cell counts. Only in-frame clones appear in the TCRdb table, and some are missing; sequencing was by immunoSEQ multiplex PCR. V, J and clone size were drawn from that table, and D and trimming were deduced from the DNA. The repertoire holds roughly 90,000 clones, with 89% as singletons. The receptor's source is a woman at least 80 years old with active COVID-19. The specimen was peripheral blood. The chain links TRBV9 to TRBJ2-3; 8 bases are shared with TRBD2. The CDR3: CASSARTSIPGDTQYF. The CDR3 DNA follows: TGTGCCAGCAGCGCACGGACTAGCATCCCCGGGGATACGCAGTATTTT.